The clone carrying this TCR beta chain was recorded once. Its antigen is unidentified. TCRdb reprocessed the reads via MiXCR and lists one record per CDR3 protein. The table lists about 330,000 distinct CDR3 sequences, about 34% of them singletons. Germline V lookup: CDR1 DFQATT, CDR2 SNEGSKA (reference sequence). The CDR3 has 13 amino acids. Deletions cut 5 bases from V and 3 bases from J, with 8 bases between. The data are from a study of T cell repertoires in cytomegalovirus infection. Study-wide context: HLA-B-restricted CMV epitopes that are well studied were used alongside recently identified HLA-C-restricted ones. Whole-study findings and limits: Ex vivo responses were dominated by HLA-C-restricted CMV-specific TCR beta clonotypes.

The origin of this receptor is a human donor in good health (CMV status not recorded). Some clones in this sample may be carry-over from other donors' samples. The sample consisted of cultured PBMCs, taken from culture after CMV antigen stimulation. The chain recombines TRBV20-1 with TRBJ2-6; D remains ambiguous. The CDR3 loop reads CSAPGDGANVLTF. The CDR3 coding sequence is TGCAGTGCTCCCGGTGATGGGGCCAACGTCCTGACTTTC.